These 20 T cell receptor beta chains were all obtained from the same sample, sequenced in a study of blood T cell repertoires in COVID-19. The protocol was immunoSEQ multiplex PCR, while the TCRdb copy is restricted to in-frame clones and leaves out a portion. The top ten clones hold roughly 12% of a sample with approximately 69,000 clones, approximately 86% of them seen once. Material: peripheral blood. The receptors were sampled from a human donor in a cohort sampled during active COVID-19.

This chain links TRBV12-5 with TRBJ1-2; 7 positions match TRBD1. The CDR3 covers 14 residues. V shed 1 base, J shed 8 bases, and the junction held 7 bases outside the gene matches. In germline, CDR1 is LGHNT, CDR2 FRNRAP. For the CDR3, the DNA is TGTGCTAGTGGTTTGGGACAGGGAGCGAACGGCTACACCTTC. This gives the protein CASGLGQGANGYTF.

The chain joins TRBV6-1 to TRBJ2-3; 8 nucleotides line up with TRBD2. Germline V lookup: CDR1 MNHNS, CDR2 SASEGT. The CDR3 has 16 residues. The trim removed 0 bases at V and 6 bases at J, leaving 8 bases unmatched. CDR3 sequence reads: CASSEAPRGGQDTQYF. The CDR3 region has the DNA TGTGCCAGCAGTGAAGCCCCCCGGGGGGGCCAGGATACGCAGTATTTT.

The CDR3 DNA reads TGTGCCAGTAGTATTCAACAGGGGTTTGGGGCAGATACGCAGTATTTT. Its translation is CASSIQQGFGADTQYF. This chain connects TRBV19 to TRBJ2-3; 7 positions match TRBD1. The CDR3 runs to 16 residues. V lost 3 bases, J lost 4 bases, and 10 bases stayed unmatched. CDR1 is LNHDA, CDR2 SQIVND, per germline (reference sequence).

The V and J genes are TRBV6-6 and TRBJ2-3; possibly TRBD1 for D (8 bases). The germline CDR1 and CDR2 sequences are MNHNY and SVGAGI (reference sequence). The CDR3 has 15 residues. Trimming removed 0 bases from V and 5 bases from J, with 12 bases in between. CDR3 nucleotides: TGTGCCAGCAGTTACTCAAACAGGGGGGGAGATACGCAGTATTTT. Its protein is CASSYSNRGGDTQYF.

This clone was seen only once. The chain uses TRBV5-4 and TRBJ2-3, with 8 bases that match TRBD2. The ends lost 4 bases at V and 4 bases at J; junction bases unmatched: 11. The germline gives CDR1 SGHNT, CDR2 YYREEE (reference sequence). The CDR3 runs 16 residues. In nucleotides, the CDR3 is TGTGCCAGCAGCGCCTTGATACGGGGGGGACCAGATACGCAGTATTTT. This sequence encodes CASSALIRGGPDTQYF. The complete variable domain, with remaining parts taken from reference TRBV5-4 and TRBJ2-3, reads ETGVTQSPTHLIKTRGQQVTLRCSSQSGHNTVSWYQQALGQGPQFIFQYYREEENGRGNFPPRFSGLQFPNYSSELNVNALELDDSALYLCASSALIRGGPDTQYFGPGTRLTVL.

V is TRBV11-2 and J is TRBJ1-2; D gene unclear. The CDR3 has 16 amino acids. V was shortened by 5 bases and J by 3 bases, with 19 bases between the two germline ends. The germline CDR1 and CDR2 sequences are SGHAT and FQNNGV. CDR3 bases: TGTGCCAGCAGCCCCCATAAATCCACAGACCACTATGGCTACACCTTC. Protein product: CASSPHKSTDHYGYTF.

The chain carries TRBV18 and TRBJ1-5, with 8 bases identical to TRBD1. This CDR3 has 14 residues. V dropped 3 bases and J dropped 6; count of bases not matched to a gene: 4. Germline V gene data show CDR1 as KGHSH and CDR2 as LQKENI. The CDR3 DNA sequence: TGTGCCAGCTCACCGGACAGGGACGGTCAGCCCCAGCATTTT. It encodes CASSPDRDGQPQHF.

J is TRBJ2-2 and V is TRBV6-4; TRBD2 agrees at 8 bases. CDR1 and CDR2 from the germline V gene are MRHNA and SNTAGT. The CDR3 runs to 13 residues. Trimming took 2 bases from V and 7 from J; bases not matched to a gene: 0. CDR3 loop: CASSDREGGELFF. CDR3 DNA: TGTGCCAGCAGTGACCGGGAGGGCGGGGAGCTGTTTTTT.

The V call is TRBV5-1, the J call TRBJ2-3, with 8 bases matching TRBD2. Germline CDR1 reads SGHRS; CDR2 reads YFSETQ. V trimming: 2 bases; J trimming: 5 bases; junction bases outside the gene matches: 4. This CDR3 region has 14 residues. Here the CDR3 DNA reads TGCGCCAGCAGCTTCACTAGCGGAGGAGATACGCAGTATTTT. This gives the protein CASSFTSGGDTQYF.

V and J are TRBV4-2 and TRBJ2-6; no clear D. The CDR3 spans 15 residues. From germline, CDR1 is LGHNA and CDR2 YNFKEQ. Trimming removed 0 bases from V and 0 bases from J, with 3 bases in between. CDR3 bases: TGTGCCAGCAGCCAAGACAGCTCTGGGGCCAACGTCCTGACTTTC. This translates into CASSQDSSGANVLTF.

The chain is built from TRBV19 and TRBJ2-1; 7 nucleotides align to TRBD1. J gave up 8 bases and V 7 bases, and 8 bases lay outside the gene matches. The CDR3 has 13 amino acids. Germline CDR1 LNHDA, CDR2 SQIVND (reference sequence). In DNA form, the CDR3 reads TGTGCCAGTAACACCGGGACAGTCGATGAGCAGTTCTTC. This translates into CASNTGTVDEQFF.

The rearrangement uses TRBV7-3 and TRBJ2-7; 7 bases match TRBD2. The ends lost 3 bases at V and 6 bases at J; junction bases unmatched: 8. The CDR3 runs to 14 residues. CDR1 is SGHTA, CDR2 FQGTGA, per germline. CDR3 in amino acids: CASSFGASGGEQYF. CDR3 coding DNA: TGTGCCAGCAGCTTCGGGGCTAGCGGCGGCGAGCAGTACTTC.

J is TRBJ2-2 and V is TRBV7-2; D possibly corresponds to TRBD2 (7 bases). The CDR3 has 17 residues. CDR1 is SGHTA and CDR2 is FQGNSA in the germline V gene. The ends were cut back, 4 bases at V and 1 base at J, with 16 bases in the middle. The CDR3 here is CASSSGGGSKNTGELFF. The CDR3 bases are TGTGCCAGCAGCTCGGGGGGCGGGAGTAAGAACACCGGGGAGCTGTTTTTT.

This clone was recorded only once. J is TRBJ1-1 and V is TRBV30; TRBD1 agrees at 7 bases. Trimming removed 1 base from V and 0 bases from J; junction bases left unmatched: 32. The length of the CDR3 is 24 residues. Germline V gives CDR1 GTSNPN, CDR2 SVGIG (reference sequence). CDR3 coding DNA: TGTGCCTGGAGTGGGGGGTTCACAGGGGACATGAACAAGTTCACAGGGGACATGAACACTGAAGCTTTCTTT. Residues: CAWSGGFTGDMNKFTGDMNTEAFF. Full variable domain (rest looked up from reference TRBV30 and TRBJ1-1): SQTIHQWPATLVQPVGSPLSLECTVEGTSNPNLYWYRQAAGRGLQLLFYSVGIGQISSEVPQNLSASRPQDRQFILSSKKLLLSDSGFYLCAWSGGFTGDMNKFTGDMNTEAFFGQGTRLTVV.

The chain is built from TRBV5-7 and TRBJ1-3, with 7 bases fitting TRBD1. TRBV5-7 is assigned to the ORF class and has an uncertain function. V was pared by 4 bases and J by 6 bases, with 7 bases of the junction left unmatched. This CDR3 region has 14 residues. CDR3 nucleotide sequence: TGTGCCAGCAGCGCAACAGGGGACGAAAACACCATATATTTT. It specifies CASSATGDENTIYF.

The rearrangement links TRBV3-1 (or the pseudogene TRBV3-2) to TRBJ2-5; a possible D gene is TRBD2 (5 bases). This CDR3 spans 14 amino acids. Germline values: CDR1 LGHDT, CDR2 YNNKEL (reference sequence). Deletions cut 1 base from V and 4 bases from J, with 10 bases between. The CDR3 region has the DNA TGTGCCAGCAGCCAAGTTTCGGGGTCAGAGACCCAGTACTTC. As protein: CASSQVSGSETQYF.

This clone was recorded once. CDR3 region: CASSSRTGEGRETQYF. In nucleotides, the CDR3 is TGTGCCAGCAGTTCGAGGACAGGGGAAGGGCGAGAGACCCAGTACTTC. V and J are TRBV6-5 and TRBJ2-5; 9 nucleotides align to TRBD1. The germline gives CDR1 MNHEY, CDR2 SVGAGI. The V segment lost 4 bases and the J segment 4 bases; nucleotides outside the gene matches: 10. The CDR3 contains 16 residues.

The chain employs TRBV11-2 and TRBJ1-1; D is ambiguous. Germline V CDR1 and CDR2: SGHAT, FQNNGV. The V end was cut by 3 bases, the J end by 2 bases, with 7 bases between. The CDR3 is 13 residues long. DNA for the CDR3: TGTGCCAGCAGCTTTTTACAAAACACTGAAGCTTTCTTT. Protein product: CASSFLQNTEAFF. The variable domain in full, with the rest retrieved from reference TRBV11-2 and TRBJ1-1, is EAGVAQSPRYKIIEKRQSVAFWCNPISGHATLYWYQQILGQGPKLLIQFQNNGVVDDSQLPKDRFSAERLKGVDSTLKIQPAKLEDSAVYLCASSFLQNTEAFFGQGTRLTVV.

V usage is TRBV28 and J usage is TRBJ2-7; the D gene is possibly TRBD2 (5 bases). V was trimmed by 9 bases and J by 4 bases, leaving 19 bases between them. Germline V gene sequence: CDR1 MDHEN, CDR2 SYDVKM. CDR3 length: 14 amino acids. CDR3 amino acids: CASAKRAGWYEQYF. The DNA of the CDR3 is TGTGCCAGTGCTAAGAGGGCCGGGTGGTACGAGCAGTACTTC.

The chain employs TRBV9 and TRBJ1-2; D possibly corresponds to TRBD1 (5 bases). In germline, CDR1 is SGDLS, CDR2 YYNGEE. CDR3 length: 15 amino acids. Trimming pared 0 bases from V and 2 bases from J, leaving 11 bases between. CDR3 DNA: TGTGCCAGCAGCGTAGGGTCTACAGGAAACTATGGCTACACCTTC. It codes for CASSVGSTGNYGYTF.